Described below is a single T cell receptor (beta chain) sequence and its context. Its cognate antigen is unknown. The sample is drawn from a study of cytomegalovirus exposure and HLA in healthy donors. The study's findings and limits: Cytomegalovirus association was listed for under 200 TCR beta chains.

Trimming cost V 0 bases and J 0 bases, with 12 bases left between them. CDR1 is MNHEY, CDR2 SMNVEV, per germline (reference sequence). This CDR3 contains 16 residues. Here immunoSEQ multiplex PCR was the method, and the copy in TCRdb shows in-frame clones only, minus some. The data hold around 150,000 clones, with 91% observed a single time. The sequenced material came from PBMCs. The sequence derives from a woman between 18 and 29 years old in good health and CMV-seropositive. This chain joins TRBV27 and TRBJ2-7, with D possibly TRBD2 on 5 matching bases. The CDR3 DNA reads as TGTGCCAGCAGTTTATCGTGGATTAGCGTCTCCTACGAGCAGTACTTC. It specifies CASSLSWISVSYEQYF.